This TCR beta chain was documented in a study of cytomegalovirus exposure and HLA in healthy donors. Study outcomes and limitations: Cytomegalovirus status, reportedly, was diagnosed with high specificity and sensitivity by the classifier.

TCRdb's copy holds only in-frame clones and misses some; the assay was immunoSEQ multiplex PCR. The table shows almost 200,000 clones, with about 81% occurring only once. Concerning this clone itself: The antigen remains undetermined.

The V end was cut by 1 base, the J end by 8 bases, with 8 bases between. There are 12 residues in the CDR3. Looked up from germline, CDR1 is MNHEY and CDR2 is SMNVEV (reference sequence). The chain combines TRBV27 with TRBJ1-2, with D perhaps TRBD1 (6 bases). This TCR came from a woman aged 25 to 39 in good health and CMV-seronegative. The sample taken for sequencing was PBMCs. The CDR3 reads CASSLYGGGYTF. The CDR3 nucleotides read TGTGCCAGCAGTTTATATGGGGGCGGCTACACCTTC.